The 14 T cell receptor beta chains below were found in one sample sequenced in a study of T cells in Graves' hyperthyroidism and ophthalmopathy. Amplified regions were TCR beta CDR3 sequences from RNA transcripts. A set of HTBI primers served as the primers for a first-round RT-PCR of the TCR CDR3. TCRdb re-derived calls from the multiplex PCR reads in MiXCR, one entry per CDR3 protein. The table lists a few hundred thousand distinct CDR3 sequences, about 16% of them singletons. The sample was blood. These TCRs come from a woman in her 30s with Graves' ophthalmopathy.

This clonotype was detected ten times or more. The chain employs TRBV12-3 or TRBV12-4 and TRBJ1-4; perhaps TRBD1 as D (5 bases). Between the trimmed V and J ends, which lost 2 bases and 8 bases, there was a span of 12 bases. The CDR3 is 14 residues long. The DNA of the CDR3 is TGTGCCAGCAGTTTAATGGGCTGGGACGAAAAACTGTTTTTT. Translation: CASSLMGWDEKLFF.

This clonotype was recorded many times. The chain combines TRBV2 with TRBJ1-2, with TRBD1 identical over 9 bases. The trim removed 7 bases at V and 7 bases at J, leaving 10 bases unmatched. The V gene's germline CDR1 is SNHLY and CDR2 FYNNEI. The CDR3 extends over 14 amino acids. This chain's CDR3 is CASTLGQGLFGYTF. CDR3 sequence (DNA): TGTGCCAGCACCCTGGGACAGGGATTGTTTGGCTACACCTTC.

At least ten counts were recorded for this clonotype. This chain uses TRBV28 with TRBJ2-3; maybe TRBD2 (5 bases). CDR3 length: 16 residues. Trimming took 5 bases from V and 1 from J, leaving 16 bases between them. CDR1 and CDR2 from the germline V gene are MDHEN and SYDVKM. In DNA, the CDR3 is TGTGCCAGCAGTAAACCGGTGGGAGTGGGCACAGATACGCAGTATTTT. Protein: CASSKPVGVGTDTQYF. Complete variable domain (other parts from reference TRBV28 and TRBJ2-3): DVKVTQSSRYLVKRTGEKVFLECVQDMDHENMFWYRQDPGLGLRLIYFSYDVKMKEKGDIPEGYSVSREKKERFSLILESASTNQTSMYLCASSKPVGVGTDTQYFGPGTRLTVL.

This clonotype was picked up many times. The chain is built from TRBV14 and TRBJ2-5; no firm D call. Germline V gene lookup returns CDR1 SGHDN and CDR2 FVKESK. CDR3 size: 14 residues. V lost 5 bases, J lost 0 bases, and 10 bases lay in between. The CDR3 loop is CASSDIWYQETQYF. CDR3 nucleotide sequence: TGTGCCAGCAGCGATATCTGGTACCAAGAGACCCAGTACTTC.

This clonotype was seen at least ten times. The V call is TRBV3-2, the J call TRBJ2-7; the D segment call TRBD1 is taken from the table without a DNA check. TRBV3-2 is a known pseudogene. This CDR3 comprises 15 residues. Here the CDR3 DNA reads TGTGCCAGCAGCCTCCCGGGACAGGGGGCCTACGAGCAGTACTTC. This gives the protein CASSLPGQGAYEQYF.

This clonotype was counted at least ten times. Here the CDR3 reads CASSDTRTSGRYEQYF. The CDR3 DNA reads as TGTGCCAGCAGCGATACCCGGACTAGCGGGAGATACGAGCAGTACTTC. The chain carries TRBV11-2 and TRBJ2-7; 13 nucleotides align to TRBD2. This CDR3 region has 16 residues. Germline assignment: CDR1 SGHAT and CDR2 FQNNGV. The V segment lost 5 bases and the J segment 4 bases; nucleotides outside the gene matches: 8.

This clonotype was observed many times. The chain joins TRBV30 to TRBJ2-7; a possible D gene is TRBD1 (6 bases). Deletions cut 2 bases from V and 0 bases from J, with 11 bases between. The germline CDR1 and CDR2 sequences are GTSNPN and SVGIG (reference sequence). The CDR3 loop spans 14 amino acids. The CDR3 nucleotides are TGTGCCTGGAGTCCGTGGACAGACTCCTACGAGCAGTACTTC. Its translation is CAWSPWTDSYEQYF.

Ten or more counts support this clonotype. The CDR3 region has the DNA TGTGCCTGGAGTGTACCGGGGGGCGTTTCCAAAAACATTCAGTACTTC. This encodes CAWSVPGGVSKNIQYF. The V and J genes are TRBV30 and TRBJ2-4, with a possible D match to TRBD2 (7 bases). Trimming shortened V by 0 bases and J by 2 bases, and 14 bases separated the two germline ends. The CDR3 contains 16 residues. Germline V gene lookup returns CDR1 GTSNPN and CDR2 SVGIG (reference sequence).

This clonotype was observed many times. The chain employs TRBV30 and TRBJ2-2, with TRBD2 matching over 9 bases. With 4 bases clipped from V and 5 bases from J, the junction kept 20 bases outside the gene matches. The CDR3 loop spans 19 amino acids. Looked up from germline, CDR1 is GTSNPN and CDR2 is SVGIG (reference sequence). The CDR3 sequence is CAWMEAGGPIVLWTGELFF. Here the CDR3 DNA reads TGTGCCTGGATGGAGGCGGGAGGGCCTATCGTGTTGTGGACCGGGGAGCTGTTTTTT.

The chain has TRBV19 and TRBJ2-7; TRBD1 might be the D (6 bases). The J call is doubtful: the DNA matches TRBJ2-1 better. CDR1 is LNHDA and CDR2 is SQIVND in the germline V gene (reference sequence). The CDR3 is made up of 16 amino acids. The CDR3 DNA reads TGTGCCAGTCCACCGCCAGGGGCTAGTTCGCTCCATGAGCAGTTCTTC. The encoded protein is CASPPPGASSLHEQFF.

This clonotype showed up many times. The chain uses TRBV28 and TRBJ2-3, with D possibly matching TRBD2 (6 bases). V was shortened by 2 bases and J by 5 bases, with 14 bases between the two germline ends. This CDR3 is 15 amino acids long. From germline, CDR1 is MDHEN and CDR2 SYDVKM. CDR3 region: CASSLGGNGGDTQYF. DNA for the CDR3: TGTGCCAGCAGTTTAGGGGGGAATGGGGGAGATACGCAGTATTTT.

This clonotype has only a few counts. The chain carries TRBV6-2 or TRBV6-3 and TRBJ2-7; D possibly corresponds to TRBD1 (6 bases). CDR3 length: 14 amino acids. Germline V gene data show CDR1 as MNHEY and CDR2 as SVGEGT. Trimming removed 2 bases at V and 0 bases at J, with 8 bases between. The CDR3: CASSYPGVSYEQYF. CDR3 in DNA: TGTGCCAGCAGTTACCCAGGGGTCTCCTACGAGCAGTACTTC.

Worth noting for this clonotype: The germline gene is not matched at one end of the junction; a read error may be the cause. V gene TRBV18 combines with J gene TRBJ2-2, with a possible D match to TRBD2 (5 bases). The CDR3 sequence is 14 residues long. The V gene's germline CDR1 is KGHSH and CDR2 LQKENI. CDR3 sequence reads: CAGSPEGLTGELFF. Written as DNA, the CDR3 is TGTGCCGGCTCACCAGAGGGCCTTACCGGGGAGCTGTTTTTT.

This clonotype was counted at least ten times. This chain joins TRBV28 and TRBJ2-7; D unclear. Trimming pared 2 bases from V and 3 bases from J, leaving 17 bases between. Germline CDR1 is MDHEN and CDR2 is SYDVKM. The CDR3 runs 16 residues. Here the CDR3 DNA reads TGTGCCAGCAGTTTAACCAGAAACTATCAAAACTACGAGCAGTACTTC. It encodes CASSLTRNYQNYEQYF. The full variable domain, rest sourced from reference TRBV28 and TRBJ2-7, is DVKVTQSSRYLVKRTGEKVFLECVQDMDHENMFWYRQDPGLGLRLIYFSYDVKMKEKGDIPEGYSVSREKKERFSLILESASTNQTSMYLCASSLTRNYQNYEQYFGPGTRLTVT.